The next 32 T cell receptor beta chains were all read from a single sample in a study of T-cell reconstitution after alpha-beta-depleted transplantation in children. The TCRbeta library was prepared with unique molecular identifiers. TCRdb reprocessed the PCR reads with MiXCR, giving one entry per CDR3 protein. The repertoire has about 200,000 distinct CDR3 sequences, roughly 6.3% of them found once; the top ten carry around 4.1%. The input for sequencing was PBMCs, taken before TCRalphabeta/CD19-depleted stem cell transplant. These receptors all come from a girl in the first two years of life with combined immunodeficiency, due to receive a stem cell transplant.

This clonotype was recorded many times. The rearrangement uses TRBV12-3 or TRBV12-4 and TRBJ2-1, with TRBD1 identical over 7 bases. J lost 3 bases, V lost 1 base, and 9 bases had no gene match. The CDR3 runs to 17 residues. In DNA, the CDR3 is TGTGCCAGCAGTTTAGATGAAGGGGGCGGCTTCTACAATGAGCAGTTCTTC. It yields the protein CASSLDEGGGFYNEQFF.

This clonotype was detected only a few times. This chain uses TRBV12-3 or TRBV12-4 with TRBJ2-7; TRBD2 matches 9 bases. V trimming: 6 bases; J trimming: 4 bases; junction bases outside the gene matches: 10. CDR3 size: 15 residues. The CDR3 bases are TGTGCCAGCAGCCTAGGGGCGGGAGGGTGGTACGAGCAGTACTTC. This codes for CASSLGAGGWYEQYF.

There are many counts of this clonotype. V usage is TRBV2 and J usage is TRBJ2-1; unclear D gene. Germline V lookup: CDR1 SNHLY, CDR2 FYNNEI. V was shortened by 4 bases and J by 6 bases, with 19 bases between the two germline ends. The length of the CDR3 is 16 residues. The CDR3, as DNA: TGTGCCAGCAGTGGACAACCCCTCGGGTCTAGCAATGAGCAGTTCTTC. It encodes CASSGQPLGSSNEQFF.

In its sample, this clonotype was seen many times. The CDR3 loop is CASSLMTGAEMNTEAFF. In nucleotides, the CDR3 is TGTGCCAGCAGCTTAATGACAGGCGCCGAAATGAACACTGAAGCTTTCTTT. This chain links TRBV5-6 with TRBJ1-1; TRBD1 is a possible D gene (6 bases). The V end lost 2 bases, the J end lost 0 bases, and 17 bases lay between the germline ends. There are 17 residues in the CDR3. Per germline, CDR1 SGHDT and CDR2 YYEEEE. Using reference TRBV5-6 and TRBJ1-1 for the parts outside the CDR3, the full variable domain is DAGVTQSPTHLIKTRGQQVTLRCSPKSGHDTVSWYQQALGQGPQFIFQYYEEEERQRGNFPDRFSGHQFPNYSSELNVNALLLGDSALYLCASSLMTGAEMNTEAFFGQGTRLTVV.

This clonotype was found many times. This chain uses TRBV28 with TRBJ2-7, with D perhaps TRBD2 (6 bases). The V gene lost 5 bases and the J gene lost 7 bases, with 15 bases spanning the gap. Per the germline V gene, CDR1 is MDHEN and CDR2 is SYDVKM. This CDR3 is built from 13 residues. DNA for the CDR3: TGTGCCAGCAGTCGGGGAGGTAGGAGTGAGCAGTACTTC. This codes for CASSRGGRSEQYF.

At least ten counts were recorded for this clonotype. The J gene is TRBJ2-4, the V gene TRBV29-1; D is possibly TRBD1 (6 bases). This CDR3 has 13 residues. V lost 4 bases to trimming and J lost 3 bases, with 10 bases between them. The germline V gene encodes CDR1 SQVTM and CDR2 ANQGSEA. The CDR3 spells CSVGEGVKNIQYF. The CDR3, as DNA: TGCAGCGTTGGAGAGGGGGTCAAAAACATTCAGTACTTC.

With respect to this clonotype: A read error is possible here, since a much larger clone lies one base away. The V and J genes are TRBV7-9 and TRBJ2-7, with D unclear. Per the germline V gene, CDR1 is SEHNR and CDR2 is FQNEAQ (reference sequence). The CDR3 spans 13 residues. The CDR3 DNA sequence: TGTGCCGGCAGCTTACCGCGGTTCTACGAGCAGTACTTC. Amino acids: CAGSLPRFYEQYF.

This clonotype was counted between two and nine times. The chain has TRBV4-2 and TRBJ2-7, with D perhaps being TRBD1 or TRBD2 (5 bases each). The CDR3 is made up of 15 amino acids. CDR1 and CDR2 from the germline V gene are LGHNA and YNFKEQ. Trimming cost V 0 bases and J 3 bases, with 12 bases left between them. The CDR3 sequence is CASSQDRDGNYEQYF. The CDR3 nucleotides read TGTGCCAGCAGCCAAGATCGGGACGGAAACTACGAGCAGTACTTC.

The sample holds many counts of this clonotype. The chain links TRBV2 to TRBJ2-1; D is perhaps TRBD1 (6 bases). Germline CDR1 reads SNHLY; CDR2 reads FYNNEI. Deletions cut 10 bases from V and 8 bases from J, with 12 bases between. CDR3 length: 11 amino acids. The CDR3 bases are TGTGCCACCTCAGGGGAATATGAGCAGTTCTTC. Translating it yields CATSGEYEQFF.

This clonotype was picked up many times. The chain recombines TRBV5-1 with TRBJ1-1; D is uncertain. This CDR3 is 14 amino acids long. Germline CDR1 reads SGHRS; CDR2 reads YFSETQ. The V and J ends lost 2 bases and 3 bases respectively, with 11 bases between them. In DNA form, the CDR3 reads TGCGCCAGCAGCTTTCTAGGCGCAGACACTGAAGCTTTCTTT. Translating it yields CASSFLGADTEAFF. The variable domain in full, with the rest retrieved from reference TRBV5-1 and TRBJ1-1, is KAGVTQTPRYLIKTRGQQVTLSCSPISGHRSVSWYQQTPGQGLQFLFEYFSETQRNKGNFPGRFSGRQFSNSRSEMNVSTLELGDSALYLCASSFLGADTEAFFGQGTRLTVV.

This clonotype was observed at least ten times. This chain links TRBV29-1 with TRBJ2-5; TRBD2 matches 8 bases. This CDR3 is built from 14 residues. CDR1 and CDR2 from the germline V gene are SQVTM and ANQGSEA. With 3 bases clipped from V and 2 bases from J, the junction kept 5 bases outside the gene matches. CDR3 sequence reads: CSVEGSGAQETQYF. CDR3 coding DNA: TGCAGCGTTGAGGGTAGCGGGGCGCAAGAGACCCAGTACTTC. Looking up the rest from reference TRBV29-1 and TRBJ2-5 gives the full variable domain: SAVISQKPSRDICQRGTSLTIQCQVDSQVTMMFWYRQQPGQSLTLIATANQGSEATYESGFVIDKFPISRPNLTFSTLTVSNMSPEDSSIYLCSVEGSGAQETQYFGPGTRLLVL.

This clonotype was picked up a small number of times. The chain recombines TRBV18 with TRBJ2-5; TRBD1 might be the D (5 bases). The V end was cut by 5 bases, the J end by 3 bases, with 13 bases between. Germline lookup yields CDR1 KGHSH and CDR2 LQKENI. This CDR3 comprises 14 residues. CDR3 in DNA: TGTGCCAGCTCAAGAACCACAGGAGAAGAGACCCAGTACTTC. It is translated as CASSRTTGEETQYF. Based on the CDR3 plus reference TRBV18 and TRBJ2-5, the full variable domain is NAGVMQNPRHLVRRRGQEARLRCSPMKGHSHVYWYRQLPEEGLKFMVYLQKENIIDESGMPKERFSAEFPKEGPSILRIQQVVRGDSAAYFCASSRTTGEETQYFGPGTRLLVL.

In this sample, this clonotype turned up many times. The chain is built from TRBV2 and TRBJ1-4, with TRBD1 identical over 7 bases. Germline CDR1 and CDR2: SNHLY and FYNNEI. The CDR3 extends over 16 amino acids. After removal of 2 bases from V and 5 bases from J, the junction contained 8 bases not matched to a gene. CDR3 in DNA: TGTGCCAGCAGTGAAAGGAAGACAGGGATGAATGAAAAACTGTTTTTT. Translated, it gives CASSERKTGMNEKLFF.

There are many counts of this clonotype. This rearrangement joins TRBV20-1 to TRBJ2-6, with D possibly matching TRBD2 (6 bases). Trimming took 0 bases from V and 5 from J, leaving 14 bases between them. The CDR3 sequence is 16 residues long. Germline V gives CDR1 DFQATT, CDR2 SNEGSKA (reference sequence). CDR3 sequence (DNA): TGCAGTGCTAGAGATTGGGGGGATTCTCGGGCCAACGTCCTGACTTTC. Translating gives CSARDWGDSRANVLTF.

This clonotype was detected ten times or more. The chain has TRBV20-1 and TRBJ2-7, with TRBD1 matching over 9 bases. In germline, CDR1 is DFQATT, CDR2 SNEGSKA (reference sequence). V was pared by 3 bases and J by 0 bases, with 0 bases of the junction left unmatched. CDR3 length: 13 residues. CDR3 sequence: CSARTGGSYEQYF. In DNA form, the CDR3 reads TGCAGTGCTAGGACAGGGGGCTCCTACGAGCAGTACTTC.

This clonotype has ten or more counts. CDR3: CASSPPDRGDQETQYF. CDR3 nucleotides: TGTGCCAGCAGCCCACCCGACAGGGGCGATCAAGAGACCCAGTACTTC. This rearrangement joins TRBV7-9 to TRBJ2-5; TRBD1 aligns across 8 bases. Germline V gene lookup returns CDR1 SEHNR and CDR2 FQNEAQ (reference sequence). The CDR3 runs to 16 residues. J was trimmed by 2 bases and V by 5 bases; bases with no gene match: 10.

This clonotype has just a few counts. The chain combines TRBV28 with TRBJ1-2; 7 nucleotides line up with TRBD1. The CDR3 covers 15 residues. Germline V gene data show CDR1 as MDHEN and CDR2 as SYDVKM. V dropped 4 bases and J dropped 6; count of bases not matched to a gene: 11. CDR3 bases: TGTGCCAGCAGTTCGGGACAGTTCGATTCACATGGCTACACCTTC. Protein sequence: CASSSGQFDSHGYTF.

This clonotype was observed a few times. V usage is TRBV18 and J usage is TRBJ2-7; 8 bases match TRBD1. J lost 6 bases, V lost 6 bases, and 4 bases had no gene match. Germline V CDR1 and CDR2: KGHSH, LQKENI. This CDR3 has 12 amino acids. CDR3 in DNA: TGTGCCAGCTCTACAGGGGGTACCGAGCAGTACTTC. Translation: CASSTGGTEQYF.

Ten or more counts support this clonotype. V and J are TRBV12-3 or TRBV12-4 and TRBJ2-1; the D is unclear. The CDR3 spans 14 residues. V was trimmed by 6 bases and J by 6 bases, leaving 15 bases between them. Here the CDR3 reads CASRDGILINEQFF. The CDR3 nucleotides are TGTGCCAGCAGGGACGGCATCCTCATCAATGAGCAGTTCTTC.

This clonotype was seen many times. CDR3 loop: CSARLAGRSSSNEQFF. For the CDR3, the DNA is TGCAGTGCTAGACTAGCGGGGAGGAGCTCGTCTAATGAGCAGTTCTTC. This chain joins TRBV20-1 and TRBJ2-1; 9 positions match TRBD2. The junction had 12 bases not matched to a gene; V was cut back by 2 bases and J by 7 bases. The CDR3 contains 16 residues. Germline loops: CDR1 DFQATT, CDR2 SNEGSKA (reference sequence).

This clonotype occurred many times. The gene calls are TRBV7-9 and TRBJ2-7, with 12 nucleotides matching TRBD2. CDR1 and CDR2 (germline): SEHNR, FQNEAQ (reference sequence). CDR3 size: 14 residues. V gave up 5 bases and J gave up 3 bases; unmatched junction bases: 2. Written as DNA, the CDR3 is TGTGCCAGCAGCGCGGGACTAGCGGGCTACGAGCAGTACTTC. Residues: CASSAGLAGYEQYF.

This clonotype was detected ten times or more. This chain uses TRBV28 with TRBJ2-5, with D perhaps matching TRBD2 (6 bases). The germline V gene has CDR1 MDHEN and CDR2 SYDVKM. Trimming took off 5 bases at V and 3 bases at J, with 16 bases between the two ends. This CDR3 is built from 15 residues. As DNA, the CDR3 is TGTGCCAGCAGTCCGCTTGATACGGGGGAAGAGACCCAGTACTTC. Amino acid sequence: CASSPLDTGEETQYF.

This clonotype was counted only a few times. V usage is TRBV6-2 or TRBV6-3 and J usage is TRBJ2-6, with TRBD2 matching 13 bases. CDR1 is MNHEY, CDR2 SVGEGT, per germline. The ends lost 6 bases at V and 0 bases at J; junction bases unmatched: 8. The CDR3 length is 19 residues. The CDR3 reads CASRPGTSGNTSGANVLTF. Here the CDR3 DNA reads TGTGCCAGCAGACCCGGGACTAGCGGGAACACCTCTGGGGCCAACGTCCTGACTTTC.

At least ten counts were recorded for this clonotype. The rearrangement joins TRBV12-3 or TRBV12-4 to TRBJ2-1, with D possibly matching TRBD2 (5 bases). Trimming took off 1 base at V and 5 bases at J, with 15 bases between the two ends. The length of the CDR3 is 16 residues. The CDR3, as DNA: TGTGCCAGCAGTTTAGAACGTGGTGAGGGTGACAATGAGCAGTTCTTC. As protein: CASSLERGEGDNEQFF.

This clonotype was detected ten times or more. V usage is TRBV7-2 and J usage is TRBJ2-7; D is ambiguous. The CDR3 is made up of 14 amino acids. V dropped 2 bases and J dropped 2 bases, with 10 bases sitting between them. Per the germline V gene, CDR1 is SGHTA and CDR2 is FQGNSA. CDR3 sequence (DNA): TGTGCCAGCAGCTTAATGTCGACTGCCTACGAGCAGTACTTC. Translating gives CASSLMSTAYEQYF. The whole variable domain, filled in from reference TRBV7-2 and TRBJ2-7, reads GAGVSQSPSNKVTEKGKDVELRCDPISGHTALYWYRQSLGQGLEFLIYFQGNSAPDKSGLPSDRFSAERTGGSVSTLTIQRTQQEDSAVYLCASSLMSTAYEQYFGPGTRLTVT.

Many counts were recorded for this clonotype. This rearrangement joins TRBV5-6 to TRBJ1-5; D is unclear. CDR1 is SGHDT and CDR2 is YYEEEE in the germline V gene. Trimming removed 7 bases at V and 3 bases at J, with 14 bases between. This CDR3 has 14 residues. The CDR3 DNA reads TGTGCCAGCTTAACTCTGGGCTCCAATCAGCCCCAGCATTTT. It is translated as CASLTLGSNQPQHF.

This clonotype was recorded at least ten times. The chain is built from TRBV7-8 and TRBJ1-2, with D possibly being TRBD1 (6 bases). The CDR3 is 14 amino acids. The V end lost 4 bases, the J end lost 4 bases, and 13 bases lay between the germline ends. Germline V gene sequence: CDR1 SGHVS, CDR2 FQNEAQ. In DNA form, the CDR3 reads TGTGCCAGCAGCTCCTACTCAGGGGTCTATGGCTACACCTTC. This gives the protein CASSSYSGVYGYTF.

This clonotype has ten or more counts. The CDR3 is CASSTASDTQYF. CDR3 DNA sequence: TGTGCCAGCAGTACGGCGTCCGATACGCAGTATTTT. This chain uses TRBV7-6 with TRBJ2-3; no reliable D call. V shed 6 bases and J shed 6 bases, with 10 bases lying between them. Per germline, CDR1 SGHVS and CDR2 FNYEAQ. This CDR3 has 12 residues.

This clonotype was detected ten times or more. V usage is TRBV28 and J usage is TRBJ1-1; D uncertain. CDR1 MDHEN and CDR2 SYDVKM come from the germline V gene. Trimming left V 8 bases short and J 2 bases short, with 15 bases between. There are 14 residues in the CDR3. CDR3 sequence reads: CASARPRLNTEAFF. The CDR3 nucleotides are TGTGCCAGCGCCCGGCCCCGACTAAACACTGAAGCTTTCTTT.

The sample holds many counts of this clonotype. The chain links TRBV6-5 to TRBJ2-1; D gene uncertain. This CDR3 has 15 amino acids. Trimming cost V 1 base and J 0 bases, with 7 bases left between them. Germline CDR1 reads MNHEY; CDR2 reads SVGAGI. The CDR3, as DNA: TGTGCCAGCAGTTACTACTGGGGCTCCTACAATGAGCAGTTCTTC. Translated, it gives CASSYYWGSYNEQFF.

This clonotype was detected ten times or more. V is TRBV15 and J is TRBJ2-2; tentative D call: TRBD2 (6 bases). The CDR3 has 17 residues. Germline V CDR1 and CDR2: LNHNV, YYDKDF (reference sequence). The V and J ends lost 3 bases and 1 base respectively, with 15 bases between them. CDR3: CATSSHPGAGNTGELFF. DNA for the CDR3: TGTGCCACCAGCAGTCATCCGGGAGCCGGGAACACCGGGGAGCTGTTTTTT. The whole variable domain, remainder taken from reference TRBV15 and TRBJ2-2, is DAMVIQNPRYQVTQFGKPVTLSCSQTLNHNVMYWYQQKSSQAPKLLFHYYDKDFNNEADTPDNFQSRRPNTSFCFLDIRSPGLGDTAMYLCATSSHPGAGNTGELFFGEGSRLTVL.

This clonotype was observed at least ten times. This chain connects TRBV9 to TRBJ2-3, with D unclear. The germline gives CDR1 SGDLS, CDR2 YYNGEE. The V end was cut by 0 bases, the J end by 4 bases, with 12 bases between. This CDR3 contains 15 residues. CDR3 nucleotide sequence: TGTGCCAGCAGCGTAGATGTGCAGCGTTCAGATACGCAGTATTTT. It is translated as CASSVDVQRSDTQYF. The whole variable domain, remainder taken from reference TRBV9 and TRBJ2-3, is DSGVTQTPKHLITATGQRVTLRCSPRSGDLSVYWYQQSLDQGLQFLIQYYNGEERAKGNILERFSAQQFPDLHSELNLSSLELGDSALYFCASSVDVQRSDTQYFGPGTRLTVL.